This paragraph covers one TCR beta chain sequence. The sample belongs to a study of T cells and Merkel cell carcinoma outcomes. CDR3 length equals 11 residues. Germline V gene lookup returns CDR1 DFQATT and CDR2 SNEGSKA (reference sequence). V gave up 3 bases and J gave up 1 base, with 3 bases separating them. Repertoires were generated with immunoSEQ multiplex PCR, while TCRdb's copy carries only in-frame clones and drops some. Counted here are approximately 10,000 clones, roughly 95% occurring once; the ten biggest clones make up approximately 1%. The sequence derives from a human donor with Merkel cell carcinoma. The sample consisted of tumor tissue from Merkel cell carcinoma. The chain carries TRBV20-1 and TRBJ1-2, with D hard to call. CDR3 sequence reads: CSASDNYGYTF. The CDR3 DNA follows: TGCAGTGCTAGCGATAACTATGGCTACACCTTC.